This entry describes one T cell receptor (beta chain). This specimen comes from a study of T-cell memory formation after mild COVID-19. The V end lost 0 bases, the J end lost 2 bases, and 8 bases lay between the germline ends. This CDR3 comprises 15 residues. Germline CDR1 SGHRS, CDR2 YFSETQ. Using its own MiXCR run on the 5' RACE reads, TCRdb lists one record per CDR3 protein. The data contain 95,000 to 120,000 distinct CDR3 sequences, 18% of them seen just once; the ten biggest clones take up about 6%. The sequencing sample was made of PBMCs or a T cell subset sorted from them (not recorded which). The genes are TRBV5-1 and TRBJ2-2; D uncertain. The TCR sequence derives from a man aged 18 to 30 who had mild COVID-19 (a few samples of this study predate the infection). Cell type and time point are not known. The chain's CDR3 is CASSLVAANTGELFF. The DNA for the CDR3 is TGCGCCAGCAGCTTGGTGGCTGCTAACACCGGGGAGCTGTTTTTT.